The source of this TCR beta chain is a study of shared clonotypes between healthy human individuals. About this clone itself: Its antigen is not known.

This table comes from immunoSEQ multiplex PCR, and its TCRdb copy is limited to in-frame clones, with some not included. Of a few million clones in the sample, around 94% were seen once. Study-level results: Clonotypes which were not shared had lower generation probabilities than clonotypes that all four donors shared. Naive subsets usually exceeded memory subsets in estimated richness.

This CDR3 is 15 amino acids long. Trimming at V came to 0 bases and at J to 5 bases, leaving 5 bases not matched to a gene. The germline gives CDR1 SGHAT, CDR2 FQNNGV. The rearrangement links TRBV11-2 to TRBJ1-1, with TRBD1 matching 8 bases. This sequence originates from a man aged 18-30 years in good health. What was sequenced was naive CD4+ T cells sorted from blood. Described subset: CD45RA+ positively selected. Written as DNA, the CDR3 is TGTGCCAGCAGCTTAGAAGGGACAGGTTGGACTGAAGCTTTCTTT. Protein sequence: CASSLEGTGWTEAFF.